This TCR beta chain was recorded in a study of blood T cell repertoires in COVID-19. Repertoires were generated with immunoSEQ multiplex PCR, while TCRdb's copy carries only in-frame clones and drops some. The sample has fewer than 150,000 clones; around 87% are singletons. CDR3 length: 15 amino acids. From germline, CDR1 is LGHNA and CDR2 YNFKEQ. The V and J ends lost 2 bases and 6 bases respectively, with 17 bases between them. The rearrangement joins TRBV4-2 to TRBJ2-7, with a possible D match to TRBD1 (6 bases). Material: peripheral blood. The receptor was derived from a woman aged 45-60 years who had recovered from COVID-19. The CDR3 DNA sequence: TGTGCCAGCAGCCAACCGGGACATCGATTTAGCGAGCAGTACTTC. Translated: CASSQPGHRFSEQYF.